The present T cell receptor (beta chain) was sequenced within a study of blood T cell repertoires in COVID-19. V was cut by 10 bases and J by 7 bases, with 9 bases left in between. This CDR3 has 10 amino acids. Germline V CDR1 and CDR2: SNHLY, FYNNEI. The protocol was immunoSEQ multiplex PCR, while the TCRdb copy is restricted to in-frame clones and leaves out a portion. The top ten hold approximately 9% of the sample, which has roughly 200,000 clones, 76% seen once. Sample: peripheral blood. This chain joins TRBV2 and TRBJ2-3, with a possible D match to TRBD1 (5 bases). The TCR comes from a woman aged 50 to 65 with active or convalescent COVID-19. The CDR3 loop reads CATSGNTQYF. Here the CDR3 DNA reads TGTGCCACCTCAGGGAATACGCAGTATTTT.